This T cell receptor (beta chain) was sequenced in a study of sequential checkpoint blockade in melanoma. Treatment noted: randomized to nivolumab then ipilimumab (arm A) or the reverse (arm B). No patient had prior DNA-damaging chemotherapy. The CDR3 contains 13 residues. V lost 0 bases to trimming and J lost 0 bases, with 3 bases between them. Germline CDR1 MNHGY, CDR2 SAAAGT. Repertoires were generated with immunoSEQ multiplex PCR, while TCRdb's copy carries only in-frame clones and drops some. The table records under 2,500 clones, 26% of them present only once. This TCR derives from a human donor with melanoma. This chain connects TRBV6-8 to TRBJ2-7; D gene uncertain. The material was tumor tissue (inferred from file names), obtained from a patient given nivolumab and ipilimumab in sequence. CDR3 loop: CASSYSPSYEQYF. The CDR3, as DNA: TGTGCCAGCAGTTACTCTCCCTCCTACGAGCAGTACTTC.